These T cell receptor beta chains were read from a single sample in a study of blood T cell repertoires in COVID-19. The data were produced by immunoSEQ multiplex PCR, yet TCRdb's version contains in-frame clones alone and is incomplete. The sample includes roughly 290,000 clones, roughly 91% of them seen just once. The sample comprised peripheral blood. The receptors were sampled from a man aged 25 to 40 with acute or convalescent COVID-19. CDR3s include the opening cysteine and the closing phenylalanine or tryptophan. Each record gives: J gene, D gene, clone size, V gene, CDR3 DNA, CDR3 protein. The D gene is left open where the match is weak. Clone size is stated in some rows and not others, as once, few, many or a class when expanded.

>TRBJ1-5|TRBD1|.|TRBV10-2
TGCGCCAGCCTGCAGGGGGAAGGTCAGCCCCAGCATTTT
CASLQGEGQPQHF
>TRBJ2-2|.|.|TRBV7-2
TGTGCCAGCAGCCCCAGGCGTCAGAACACCGGGGAGCTGTTTTTT
CASSPRRQNTGELFF
>TRBJ2-7|TRBD1|.|TRBV7-8
TGTGCCAGCAGCCTCCCCGGGACAGGGGGGTACTACGAGCAGTACTTC
CASSLPGTGGYYEQYF
>TRBJ2-3|.|.|TRBV2
TGTGCCAGCAGTGAGGAGGAGGCAAGCACAGATACGCAGTATTTT
CASSEEEASTDTQYF
>TRBJ1-6|.|.|TRBV27
TGTGCCAGCAGTGAAACAGGTTCCCGCTATAATTCACCCCTCCACTTT
CASSETGSRYNSPLHF
>TRBJ1-1|.|.|TRBV5-1
TGCGCCAGCAGAGACAGACAGGAAGCTTTCTTT
CASRDRQEAFF
>TRBJ2-1|.|.|TRBV6-5
TGTGCCAGCAGTTTAGGCCAGGTTTACAATGAGCAGTTCTTC
CASSLGQVYNEQFF
>TRBJ1-3|.|.|TRBV11-2
TGTGCCAGCAGCTTAGCTTCAGGTAGAAACACCATATATTTT
CASSLASGRNTIYF
>TRBJ1-2|TRBD1|.|TRBV30
TGTGCCAGCCAACAGGGGGCCCGGGGCTACACCTTC
CASQQGARGYTF
>TRBJ2-2|TRBD2|.|TRBV6-6
TGTGCCAGCAGTTCCCGGACTAGCCCGAGGAGGGGGGAGCTGTTTTTT
CASSSRTSPRRGELFF
>TRBJ2-7|.|.|TRBV15
TGTGCCACCAGTGACTTGAGCTCCTACGAGCAGTACTTC
CATSDLSSYEQYF
>TRBJ2-3|TRBD1|.|TRBV7-9
TGTGCCAGCAACTCCCCGGCCGGGACAGGGGGGGGAGATACGCAGTATTTT
CASNSPAGTGGGDTQYF
>TRBJ1-1|.|.|TRBV20-1
TGCAGTGCTAGTCGGGGGGCGGACACTGAAGCTTTCTTT
CSASRGADTEAFF
>TRBJ2-7|.|.|TRBV6-5
TGTGCCAGCACTTCAGGCGTCTACGAGCAGTACTTC
CASTSGVYEQYF
>TRBJ2-2|.|.|TRBV12-3/TRBV12-4
TGTGCCAGCGGGAGAAGGACCACCGGGGAGCTGTTTTTT
CASGRRTTGELFF
>TRBJ1-1|.|.|TRBV5-1
TGCGCCAGCAGCTATGCCCTCGAGGGCACTGAAGCTTTCTTT
CASSYALEGTEAFF
>TRBJ1-2|TRBD1|once|TRBV28
TGTGCCAGCAGTGGAAACAGGGGCCGAAATGCTAACTATGGCTACACCTTC
CASSGNRGRNANYGYTF
>TRBJ1-1|.|.|TRBV2
TGTGCCAGCAGTGGGGGGCAGAACACTGAAGCTTTCTTT
CASSGGQNTEAFF
>TRBJ2-1|.|.|TRBV19
TGTGCCAGTAGTATCTTGCTCCTAGACAATGAGCAGTTCTTC
CASSILLLDNEQFF
>TRBJ1-2|.|.|TRBV6-2/TRBV6-3
TGTGCCAGCAGTTACTCGGGGGGTCGCCGAGGCTACACCTTC
CASSYSGGRRGYTF
>TRBJ1-5|TRBD1|.|TRBV30
TGTGCCTGGAGCCAGGACAGGGGGTATCAGCCCCAGCATTTT
CAWSQDRGYQPQHF
>TRBJ1-1|.|.|TRBV28
TGTGCCAGCAGGACAAACTGGGTCACTGAAGCTTTCTTT
CASRTNWVTEAFF
>TRBJ2-2|TRBD2|.|TRBV28
TGTGCCAGCAGCCCGGGACTAGGATTTACCGGGGAGCTGTTTTTT
CASSPGLGFTGELFF
>TRBJ2-5|.|once|TRBV28
TGTGCCAGCAGTTTAGGGGGCAGGGAGACCCAGTACTTC
CASSLGGRETQYF
>TRBJ1-1|.|.|TRBV11-3
TGTGCCAGCAGCTTAAGCAGGGTAACTGAAGCTTTCTTT
CASSLSRVTEAFF
>TRBJ1-1|.|.|TRBV9
TGTGCCAGCAGCGTAGTTGGACAGATGAACACTGAAGCTTTCTTT
CASSVVGQMNTEAFF
>TRBJ1-6|TRBD1|.|TRBV5-1
TGCGCCAGCAGCCCCGATGGGGACAGAATGGCACCCCTCCACTTT
CASSPDGDRMAPLHF
>TRBJ2-3|.|.|TRBV2
TGTGCCAGCAGGGGTAGACTAGTCCGCACAGATACGCAGTATTTT
CASRGRLVRTDTQYF